This TCR beta chain was captured by sequencing in a study of T cell responses to AZD1222 COVID-19 vaccine (dated by TCRdb to the early 2020s). With respect to the entire study: Because spike-specific TCR depth and breadth did not differ between the two schedules, AZD1222 recipients who got a second dose at roughly 4 weeks were pooled with those who got a second dose at roughly 12 weeks. Trial participants were enrolled by age into subgroups of 18-55, 56-69 and 70-plus years, and about 150, 27 and 61 TCR-sequenced participants, respectively, were included in these subgroups. TCR sequencing was performed for 233 trial participants, of whom about 200 were given two doses of AZD1222 and around 26 were given two doses of MenACWY control vaccine. The paper's findings and limits, for the study overall: The whole spike protein was spanned by vaccine-associated CD4 TCRs, and dominant responses were seen in regions 160-218 and 743-854. Because no samples from the day 14 peak response were available, repertoires could be characterized only after the peak T cell response. In the small 56-69-year group, the increase in depth fell short of significance, most likely because of low power. Participants were mostly white British, with more females than males. The authors suggested clonal diversity may have been underestimated. A significant rise in spike-specific TCR breadth and depth was observed after two AZD1222 doses relative to day 0 and relative to MenACWY recipients. Epitopes outside the regions mutated in the B.1.351 and B.1.1.7 variants were reportedly recognized by nearly half of the unique spike-specific TCRs. Conclusions about previously exposed vaccinees were limited because only a handful of AZD1222 recipients were SARS-CoV-2 seropositive at baseline.

Of note for this clone: This receptor's antigen is unknown. Base quality data are lacking; no much larger clone is found one base away.

Measured from the cysteine to the phenylalanine, the CDR3 is 12 residues long. Of all the DNA, just the CDR3 is kept, 36 bases in frame from base 1. V loses 6 bases, J loses 7 bases, and the germline ends lie 13 bases apart. The germline V gene gives CDR1 as SGHAT and CDR2 as FQNNGV. The time point label here, explained by the study, means: baseline before first vaccination. Samples from vaccinated people were obtained from the UK trials COV001 and COV002, which included a single-blind randomized controlled phase 2/3 trial of AZD1222 (ChAdOx1 nCoV-19) in healthy adults. For TCRbeta chain sequencing, PBMC samples from trial participants were taken at day 0 and at day 28 after the second dose. The CDR3 regions of human TCRbeta chains were subjected to immunosequencing. The study's processing was this. TCRs in the repertoires were compared against a reference library of SARS-CoV-2-specific TCRs that had been generated with the MIRA antigen-specificity platform. Breadth was defined as the fraction of unique TCRs that were SARS-CoV-2-associated. Depth was defined as the fraction of total T cells that were SARS-CoV-2-associated. Using the MIRA data, each spike-specific TCR was mapped to the spike region that the TCR reacts to and placed in a CD4 or CD8 class. Log10-transformed breadth and depth values were compared by one-way ANOVA with Sidak's multiple comparisons tests. Not all clones reach the TCRdb copy of this immuneACCESS table, which keeps in-frame sequences only. Checked studies attribute under half of the gap to unresolved V genes and leave the rest unexplained. The V and J calls and clone size come from that table; D and trimming were worked out from the DNA. In this sample the table shows about 140,000 clones, roughly 85% of which occur a single time. The ten largest account for about 8% of the sample.

Recombination connected TRBV11-2 to TRBJ2-7; the D gene is not confidently resolved. Source: peripheral blood, taken on day 0 of AZD1222 vaccination. This TCR was recovered from an adult in good health. The DNA sequence is as follows: TGTGCCAGCAGGTCCCTGGTATCTGAGCAGTACTTC. This sequence encodes CASRSLVSEQYF.